The 32 T cell receptor beta chains below were found in one sample sequenced in a study of cytomegalovirus exposure and HLA in healthy donors. Some clones are missing from TCRdb's copy, which holds only in-frame ones; the method was immunoSEQ multiplex PCR. The sample consists of under 250,000 clones, over 75% of them appearing once. The sequenced sample was PBMCs. These receptors were obtained from a woman aged 18-29 years in good health and CMV-seropositive.

The CDR3 DNA reads as TGTGCCAGCAGTTATATCTCCGGGGAGCTGTTTTTT. Its protein product is CASSYISGELFF. The chain combines TRBV6-6 with TRBJ2-2; no reliable D call. The V end was cut by 3 bases, the J end by 6 bases, with 5 bases between. The CDR3 has 12 residues. Germline V CDR1 and CDR2: MNHNY, SVGAGI (reference sequence).

The CDR3: CASSRLLAGPTYEQYF. DNA of the CDR3: TGTGCCAGCAGCCGTCTCCTAGCGGGACCTACCTACGAGCAGTACTTC. The chain recombines TRBV9 with TRBJ2-7; 9 nucleotides align to TRBD2. Germline-derived CDR1 and CDR2 are SGDLS and YYNGEE. V shed 4 bases, J shed 2 bases, and the junction held 10 bases outside the gene matches. This CDR3 contains 16 residues.

V is TRBV27 and J is TRBJ1-1; 7 bases are shared with TRBD1. The CDR3 totals 13 residues. Germline CDR1 MNHEY, CDR2 SMNVEV (reference sequence). With 6 bases clipped from V and 4 bases from J, the junction kept 5 bases outside the gene matches. The CDR3 nucleotides read TGTGCCAGCAGCGAGGGGGCGTCCACTGAAGCTTTCTTT. It yields the protein CASSEGASTEAFF.

This chain connects TRBV5-1 to TRBJ1-1; TRBD1 aligns across 7 bases. With 4 bases clipped from V and 3 bases from J, the junction kept 6 bases outside the gene matches. There are 14 residues in the CDR3. CDR1 and CDR2 from the germline V gene are SGHRS and YFSETQ. The DNA of the CDR3 is TGCGCCAGCAGCGTGTCAGGGGGGTACACTGAAGCTTTCTTT. Amino acid sequence: CASSVSGGYTEAFF.

V and J are TRBV19 and TRBJ1-5; 9 nucleotides line up with TRBD1. The CDR3 sequence is 15 residues long. Germline trimming cut 5 bases from V and 7 bases from J; bases unmatched to any gene: 9. The germline V gene encodes CDR1 LNHDA and CDR2 SQIVND (reference sequence). CDR3 sequence: CASSSWTGVGQPQHF. In nucleotides, the CDR3 is TGTGCCAGTAGTTCGTGGACAGGGGTCGGGCAGCCCCAGCATTTT.

V and J are TRBV13 and TRBJ2-2, with D maybe TRBD1 (5 bases). The CDR3 consists of 15 residues. Germline CDR1 and CDR2: PRHDT and FYEKMQ (reference sequence). With 3 bases removed from V and 1 base from J, the gap between germline ends came to 9 bases. The CDR3 region is CASSFSGQNTGELFF. Written as DNA, the CDR3 is TGTGCCAGCAGCTTCTCCGGACAGAACACCGGGGAGCTGTTTTTT.

The V and J genes are TRBV11-2 and TRBJ1-1; no clear D gene. Germline CDR1 reads SGHAT; CDR2 reads FQNNGV. The CDR3 extends over 14 amino acids. Trimming left V 1 base short and J 8 bases short, with 14 bases between. DNA of the CDR3: TGTGCCAGCAGCTTAGGGAGGACTACTTCCGAAGCTTTCTTT. Its protein is CASSLGRTTSEAFF.

CDR3 DNA: TGTGCCAGCAGTTACTCCGGGACAGGGGGGGAAAAACTGTTTTTT. It translates to CASSYSGTGGEKLFF. V usage is TRBV2 and J usage is TRBJ1-4, with 11 bases lining up with TRBD1. V lost 5 bases and J lost 8; bases outside the gene matches: 7. Germline-derived CDR1 and CDR2 are SNHLY and FYNNEI. The CDR3 contains 15 residues.

This clone showed up just once. The chain couples TRBV2 to TRBJ1-1; D possibly corresponds to TRBD1 (6 bases). From germline, CDR1 is SNHLY and CDR2 FYNNEI. Trimming cost V 2 bases and J 7 bases, with 17 bases left between them. The CDR3 has 15 amino acids. Written as DNA, the CDR3 is TGTGCCAGCAGTGAAAGGTACGGAAGGGGGAATGAAGCTTTCTTT. Its translation: CASSERYGRGNEAFF.

To note about this clone: The same CDR3 can be traced to other DNA sequences in this sample. CDR3 coding DNA: TGCGCCAGCAGCTTGACTAGCGGGCGTTACGAGCAGTACTTC. This encodes CASSLTSGRYEQYF. The J gene is TRBJ2-7, the V gene TRBV5-1; the match to TRBD2 covers 9 bases. The CDR3 covers 14 residues. The J segment lost 4 bases and the V segment lost 1 base, leaving 3 bases of the junction unmatched. Germline-derived CDR1 and CDR2 are SGHRS and YFSETQ.

The rearrangement links TRBV20-1 to TRBJ1-4; D call uncertain. The CDR3 length is 11 residues. The germline V and J ends were trimmed by 2 bases and 7 bases, with 5 bases remaining between them. CDR1 is DFQATT and CDR2 is SNEGSKA in the germline V gene (reference sequence). CDR3: CSARNLEKLFF. The CDR3 DNA is TGCAGTGCTAGAAATCTTGAAAAACTGTTTTTT.

CDR3 bases: TGCGCCAGCAGTCAGACAGTGAACACTGAAGCTTTCTTT. Translation: CASSQTVNTEAFF. This chain uses TRBV5-1 with TRBJ1-1; D perhaps matches TRBD1 (5 bases). V was cut by 5 bases and J by 0 bases, with 8 bases left in between. The CDR3 loop spans 13 amino acids. CDR1 SGHRS and CDR2 YFSETQ come from the germline V gene.

The gene calls are TRBV6-6 and TRBJ2-7; D perhaps matches TRBD1 (6 bases). Trimming stripped 2 bases from V and 6 bases from J, with 17 bases between. CDR1 and CDR2 (germline): MNHNY, SVGAGI (reference sequence). CDR3 size: 15 residues. The CDR3 bases are TGTGCCAGCAGTTACGGATTGAACAGGGCCTCCGAGCAGTACTTC. Protein sequence: CASSYGLNRASEQYF.

The rearrangement links TRBV15 to TRBJ2-1; D perhaps matches TRBD2 (6 bases). Germline loops: CDR1 LNHNV, CDR2 YYDKDF (reference sequence). The V end was cut by 0 bases, the J end by 3 bases, with 12 bases between. CDR3 length: 16 amino acids. The CDR3 DNA reads TGTGCCACCAGCAGAGAGACGGGAGTCGTCTACAATGAGCAGTTCTTC. This codes for CATSRETGVVYNEQFF.

This clone was observed a few times. The chain uses TRBV25-1 and TRBJ1-1; possible D gene TRBD1, 5 bases. The CDR3 sequence is 14 residues long. V lost 2 bases and J lost 1, with 8 bases in between. Germline CDR1 MGHDK, CDR2 SYGVNS. The CDR3 bases are TGTGCCAGCAGTGAAGTTACAGGGAACACTGAAGCTTTCTTT. Translation gives CASSEVTGNTEAFF.

The chain links TRBV27 to TRBJ2-1, with TRBD2 identical over 8 bases. V was clipped by 6 bases and J by 6 bases; unmatched bases: 7. The CDR3 spans 14 residues. Germline V gene lookup returns CDR1 MNHEY and CDR2 SMNVEV (reference sequence). The CDR3 loop reads CASRPGTSSNEQFF. DNA of the CDR3: TGTGCCAGCAGACCCGGGACTAGTTCCAATGAGCAGTTCTTC.

This sequence joins TRBV15 and TRBJ1-4; 8 nucleotides agree with TRBD1. With V trimmed by 0 bases and J by 8 bases, 11 bases remained unmatched. The CDR3 length is 17 residues. Looked up from germline, CDR1 is LNHNV and CDR2 is YYDKDF (reference sequence). In DNA form, the CDR3 reads TGTGCCACCAGCAGAGATCGACCCGGACAGGGACGGGAAAAACTGTTTTTT. This gives the protein CATSRDRPGQGREKLFF.

The chain uses TRBV25-1 and TRBJ2-7, with D possibly TRBD1 on 6 matching bases. Trimming removed 6 bases at V and 0 bases at J, with 12 bases between. Germline CDR1 and CDR2: MGHDK and SYGVNS. The CDR3 contains 14 residues. CDR3 in amino acids: CASRPQGTSYEQYF. The CDR3 DNA sequence: TGTGCCAGCAGGCCACAGGGCACCTCCTACGAGCAGTACTTC.

V and J are TRBV19 and TRBJ1-5; 8 bases agree with TRBD1. The CDR3 has 15 residues. After removal of 3 bases from V and 4 bases from J, the junction contained 5 bases not matched to a gene. Germline V gives CDR1 LNHDA, CDR2 SQIVND (reference sequence). The CDR3 nucleotides are TGTGCCAGTAGTATTTGGACAGGGACAAATCAGCCCCAGCATTTT. Translated, it gives CASSIWTGTNQPQHF.

The gene calls are TRBV19 and TRBJ1-3; no firm D call. The CDR3 has 13 residues. Germline values: CDR1 LNHDA, CDR2 SQIVND (reference sequence). In nucleotides, the CDR3 is TGTGCTTCCCCAGGCATAGCTGGAAACACCATATATTTT. Protein: CASPGIAGNTIYF.

The gene calls are TRBV6-1 and TRBJ2-7; 8 nucleotides line up with TRBD1. The V segment lost 6 bases and the J segment 1 base; nucleotides outside the gene matches: 8. Germline CDR1 is MNHNS and CDR2 is SASEGT. The CDR3 sequence is 15 residues long. The CDR3 nucleotides are TGTGCCAGCAGCGGGGACAGGCTTCTTTCCTACGAGCAGTACTTC. Protein product: CASSGDRLLSYEQYF.

The V gene is TRBV9, the J gene TRBJ2-7; TRBD2 aligns across 11 bases. Germline V gives CDR1 SGDLS, CDR2 YYNGEE. This CDR3 region has 16 residues. With V trimmed by 2 bases and J by 2 bases, 6 bases remained unmatched. CDR3 protein: CASSVSGTSGPYEQYF. As DNA, the CDR3 is TGTGCCAGCAGCGTTTCCGGGACTAGCGGTCCCTACGAGCAGTACTTC. The whole variable domain, filled in from reference TRBV9 and TRBJ2-7, reads DSGVTQTPKHLITATGQRVTLRCSPRSGDLSVYWYQQSLDQGLQFLIQYYNGEERAKGNILERFSAQQFPDLHSELNLSSLELGDSALYFCASSVSGTSGPYEQYFGPGTRLTVT.

This rearrangement joins TRBV5-6 to TRBJ1-5; no clear D gene. The CDR3 covers 15 residues. Germline V gives CDR1 SGHDT, CDR2 YYEEEE. V lost 4 bases and J 0 bases, leaving 11 bases between the germline ends. The CDR3 loop is CASSDSRVSNQPQHF. CDR3 nucleotides: TGTGCCAGCAGCGACTCCCGAGTTAGCAATCAGCCCCAGCATTTT.

The rearrangement links TRBV5-1 to TRBJ1-3; no clear D. In germline, CDR1 is SGHRS, CDR2 YFSETQ. V gave up 5 bases and J gave up 0 bases, with 12 bases separating them. This CDR3 is 15 amino acids long. This chain's CDR3 is CASRVTGNSGNTIYF. The DNA for the CDR3 is TGCGCCAGCAGAGTGACGGGAAACTCTGGAAACACCATATATTTT.

The genes are TRBV5-1 and TRBJ2-5; D ambiguous. CDR3 length: 11 residues. Germline V gene data show CDR1 as SGHRS and CDR2 as YFSETQ. V was clipped by 2 bases and J by 3 bases, with 2 bases between them. CDR3 nucleotide sequence: TGCGCCAGCAGCTTTAAAGAGACCCAGTACTTC. Protein product: CASSFKETQYF.

The chain recombines TRBV7-9 with TRBJ1-2; D uncertain. Trimming stripped 3 bases from V and 6 bases from J, with 11 bases between. This CDR3 spans 13 amino acids. Germline CDR1 reads SEHNR; CDR2 reads FQNEAQ (reference sequence). The CDR3 spells CASSFLALHGYTF. The DNA for the CDR3 is TGTGCCAGCAGCTTCTTAGCTCTCCATGGCTACACCTTC.

The rearrangement uses TRBV6-5 and TRBJ1-1; no firm D call. This CDR3 comprises 12 residues. Per germline, CDR1 MNHEY and CDR2 SVGAGI. Trimming removed 6 bases from V and 3 bases from J, with 8 bases in between. The DNA of the CDR3 is TGTGCCAGCAGAGAGGAACACACTGAAGCTTTCTTT. Its protein is CASREEHTEAFF.

The chain employs TRBV5-1 and TRBJ1-2, with D possibly TRBD1 on 6 matching bases. The CDR3 totals 12 residues. CDR1 and CDR2 from the germline V gene are SGHRS and YFSETQ. Trimming stripped 2 bases from V and 10 bases from J, with 12 bases between. The chain's CDR3 is CASSLPDSSYTF. As DNA, the CDR3 is TGCGCCAGCAGCTTACCGGACAGCTCCTACACCTTC.

The rearrangement joins TRBV28 to TRBJ2-7, with 8 positions matching TRBD2. V was clipped by 6 bases and J by 1 base; unmatched bases: 8. The CDR3 covers 15 residues. The germline V gene has CDR1 MDHEN and CDR2 SYDVKM. The CDR3 region is CASSPLAGPSYEQYF. Here the CDR3 DNA reads TGTGCCAGCAGCCCTCTAGCGGGCCCATCCTACGAGCAGTACTTC.

The V call is TRBV2, the J call TRBJ2-1; 14 nucleotides line up with TRBD2. V lost 7 bases and J lost 9; bases outside the gene matches: 5. In germline, CDR1 is SNHLY, CDR2 FYNNEI. CDR3 length: 14 residues. This CDR3 is CASKGTSGSGEQFF. CDR3 DNA: TGTGCCAGCAAGGGGACTAGCGGGAGCGGTGAGCAGTTCTTC.

The rearrangement joins TRBV27 to TRBJ1-2, with TRBD1 as a possible D gene (5 bases). Per germline, CDR1 MNHEY and CDR2 SMNVEV (reference sequence). Trimming removed 4 bases from V and 6 bases from J, with 21 bases in between. There are 16 residues in the CDR3. The CDR3 DNA sequence: TGTGCCAGCAGTTCTCGTGCAGGGTCCCTAGAGGATGGCTACACCTTC. Protein: CASSSRAGSLEDGYTF.

V gene TRBV5-1 combines with J gene TRBJ2-7; tentative D call: TRBD1 (7 bases). The CDR3 covers 14 residues. The germline CDR1 and CDR2 sequences are SGHRS and YFSETQ. With 0 bases removed from V and 7 bases from J, the gap between germline ends came to 14 bases. The chain's CDR3 is CASSLAAGGWEQYF. In nucleotides, the CDR3 is TGCGCCAGCAGCTTGGCAGCAGGGGGGTGGGAGCAGTACTTC.